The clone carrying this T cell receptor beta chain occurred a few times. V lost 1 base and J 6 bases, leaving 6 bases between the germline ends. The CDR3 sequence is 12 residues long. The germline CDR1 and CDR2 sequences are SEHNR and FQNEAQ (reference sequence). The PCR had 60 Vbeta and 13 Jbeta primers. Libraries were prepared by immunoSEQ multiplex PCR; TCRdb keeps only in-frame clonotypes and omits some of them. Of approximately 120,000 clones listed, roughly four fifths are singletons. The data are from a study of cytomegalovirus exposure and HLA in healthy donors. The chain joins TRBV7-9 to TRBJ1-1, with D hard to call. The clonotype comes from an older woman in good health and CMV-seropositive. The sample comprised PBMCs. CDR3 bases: TGTGCCAGCAGCTTAGAACAGTCTGAAGCTTTCTTT. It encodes CASSLEQSEAFF.